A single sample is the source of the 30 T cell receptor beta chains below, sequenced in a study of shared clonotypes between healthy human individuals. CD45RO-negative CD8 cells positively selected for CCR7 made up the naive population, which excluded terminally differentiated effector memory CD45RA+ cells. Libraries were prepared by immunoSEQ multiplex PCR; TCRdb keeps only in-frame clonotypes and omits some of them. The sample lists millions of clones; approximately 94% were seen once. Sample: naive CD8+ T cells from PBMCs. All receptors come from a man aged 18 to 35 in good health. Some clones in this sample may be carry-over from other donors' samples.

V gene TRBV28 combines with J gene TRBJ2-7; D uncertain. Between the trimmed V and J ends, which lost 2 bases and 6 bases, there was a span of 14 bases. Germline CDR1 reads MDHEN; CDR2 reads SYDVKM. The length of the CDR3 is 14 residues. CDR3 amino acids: CASSLLLDTTEQYF. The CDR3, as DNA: TGTGCCAGCAGTTTACTCCTAGATACTACCGAGCAGTACTTC.

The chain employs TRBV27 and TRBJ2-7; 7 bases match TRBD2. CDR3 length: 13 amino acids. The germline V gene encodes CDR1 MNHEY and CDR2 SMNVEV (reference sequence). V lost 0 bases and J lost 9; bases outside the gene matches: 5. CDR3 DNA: TGTGCCAGCAGTTTATCGGCGGGGGTCTGGCAGTACTTC. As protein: CASSLSAGVWQYF.

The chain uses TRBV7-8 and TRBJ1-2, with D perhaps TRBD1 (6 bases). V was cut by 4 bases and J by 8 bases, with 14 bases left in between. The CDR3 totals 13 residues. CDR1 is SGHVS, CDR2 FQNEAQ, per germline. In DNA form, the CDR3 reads TGTGCCAGCAGCTCATCGACAGGTTGGGGCTACACCTTC. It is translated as CASSSSTGWGYTF.

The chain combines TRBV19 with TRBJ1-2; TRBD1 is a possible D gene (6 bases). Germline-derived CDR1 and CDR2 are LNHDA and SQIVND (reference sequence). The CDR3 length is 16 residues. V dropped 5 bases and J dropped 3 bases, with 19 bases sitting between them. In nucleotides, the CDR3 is TGTGCCAGTAGTCCGTCCCCTATCAGGGGATACTATGGCTACACCTTC. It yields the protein CASSPSPIRGYYGYTF.

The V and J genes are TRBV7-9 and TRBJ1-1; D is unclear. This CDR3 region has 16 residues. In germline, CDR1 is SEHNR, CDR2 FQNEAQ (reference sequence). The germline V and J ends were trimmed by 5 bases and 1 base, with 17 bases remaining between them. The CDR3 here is CASSTTGGDRNTEAFF. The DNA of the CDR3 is TGTGCCAGCAGCACCACCGGCGGGGATCGGAACACTGAAGCTTTCTTT.

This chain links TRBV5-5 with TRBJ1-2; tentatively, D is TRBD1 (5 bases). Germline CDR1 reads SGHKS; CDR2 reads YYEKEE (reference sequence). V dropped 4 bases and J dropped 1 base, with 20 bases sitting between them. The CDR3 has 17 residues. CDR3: CASSRSSDRTINYGYTF. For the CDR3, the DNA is TGTGCCAGCAGCCGGTCTTCCGACAGAACAATTAACTATGGCTACACCTTC.

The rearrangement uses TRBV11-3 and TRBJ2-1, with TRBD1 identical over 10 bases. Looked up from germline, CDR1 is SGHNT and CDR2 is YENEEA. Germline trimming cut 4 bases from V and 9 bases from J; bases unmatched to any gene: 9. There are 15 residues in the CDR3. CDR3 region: CASSSGTGDYGEQFF. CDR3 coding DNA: TGTGCCAGCAGCTCCGGGACAGGGGATTACGGTGAGCAGTTCTTC. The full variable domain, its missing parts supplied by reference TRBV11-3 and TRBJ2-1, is EAGVVQSPRYKIIEKKQPVAFWCNPISGHNTLYWYLQNLGQGPELLIRYENEEAVDDSQLPKDRFSAERLKGVDSTLKIQPAELGDSAVYLCASSSGTGDYGEQFFGPGTRLTVL.

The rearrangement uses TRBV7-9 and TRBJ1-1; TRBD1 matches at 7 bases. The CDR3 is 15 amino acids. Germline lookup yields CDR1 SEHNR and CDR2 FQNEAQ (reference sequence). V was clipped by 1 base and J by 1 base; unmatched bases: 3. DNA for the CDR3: TGTGCCAGCAGCTTAGATCCAGGGGGGAACACTGAAGCTTTCTTT. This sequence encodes CASSLDPGGNTEAFF.

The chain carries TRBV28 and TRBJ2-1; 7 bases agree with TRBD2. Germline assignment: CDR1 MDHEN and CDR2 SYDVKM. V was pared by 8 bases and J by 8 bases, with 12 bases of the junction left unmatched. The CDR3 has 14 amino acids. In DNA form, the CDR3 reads TGTGCCAGCTCTGGGCCCGGACTAGGCCATGAGCAGTTCTTC. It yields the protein CASSGPGLGHEQFF.

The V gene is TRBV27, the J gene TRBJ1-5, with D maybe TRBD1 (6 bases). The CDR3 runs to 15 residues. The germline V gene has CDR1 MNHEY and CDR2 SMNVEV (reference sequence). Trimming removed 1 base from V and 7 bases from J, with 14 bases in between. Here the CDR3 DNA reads TGTGCCAGCAGTTTATTGGGGGGGGCTGGGCAGCCCCAGCATTTT. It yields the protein CASSLLGGAGQPQHF.

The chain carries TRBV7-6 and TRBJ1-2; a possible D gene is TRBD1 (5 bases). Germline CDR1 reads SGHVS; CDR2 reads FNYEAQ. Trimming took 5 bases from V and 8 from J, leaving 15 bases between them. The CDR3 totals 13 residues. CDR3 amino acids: CASSPGGSRGYTF. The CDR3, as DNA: TGTGCCAGCAGCCCTGGGGGATCAAGAGGCTACACCTTC.

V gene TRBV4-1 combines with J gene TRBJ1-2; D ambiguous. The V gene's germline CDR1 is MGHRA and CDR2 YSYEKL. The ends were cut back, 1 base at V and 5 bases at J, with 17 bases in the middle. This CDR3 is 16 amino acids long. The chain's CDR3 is CASSQVKSTWWYGYTF. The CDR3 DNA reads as TGCGCCAGCAGCCAAGTGAAGTCCACCTGGTGGTATGGCTACACCTTC.

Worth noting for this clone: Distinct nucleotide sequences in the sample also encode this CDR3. The CDR3 loop reads CASSLFGTEAFF. CDR3 nucleotide sequence: TGTGCCAGCAGTTTATTTGGGACTGAAGCTTTCTTT. This chain connects TRBV28 to TRBJ1-1; D remains ambiguous. With 1 base removed from V and 5 bases from J, the gap between germline ends came to 5 bases. CDR1 and CDR2 from the germline V gene are MDHEN and SYDVKM. The CDR3 has 12 residues. The full variable domain, its missing parts supplied by reference TRBV28 and TRBJ1-1, is DVKVTQSSRYLVKRTGEKVFLECVQDMDHENMFWYRQDPGLGLRLIYFSYDVKMKEKGDIPEGYSVSREKKERFSLILESASTNQTSMYLCASSLFGTEAFFGQGTRLTVV.

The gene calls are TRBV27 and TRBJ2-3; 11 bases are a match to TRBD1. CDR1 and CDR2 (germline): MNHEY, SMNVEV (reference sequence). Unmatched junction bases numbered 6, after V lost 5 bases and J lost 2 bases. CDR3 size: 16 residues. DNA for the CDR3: TGTGCCAGCAGTAGCCGGACAGGGGGCCACACAGATACGCAGTATTTT. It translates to CASSSRTGGHTDTQYF.

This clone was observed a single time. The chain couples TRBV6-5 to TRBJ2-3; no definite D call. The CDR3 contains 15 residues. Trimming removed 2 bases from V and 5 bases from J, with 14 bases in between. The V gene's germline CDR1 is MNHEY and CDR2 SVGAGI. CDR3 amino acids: CASSYVHTTVDTQYF. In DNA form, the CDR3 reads TGTGCCAGCAGTTACGTACATACCACGGTAGATACGCAGTATTTT.

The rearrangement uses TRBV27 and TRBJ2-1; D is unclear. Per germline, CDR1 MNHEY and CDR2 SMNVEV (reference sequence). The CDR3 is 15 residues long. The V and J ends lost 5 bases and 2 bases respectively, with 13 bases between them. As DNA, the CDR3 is TGTGCCAGCAGTCCGTACACCCTCCCCTACAATGAGCAGTTCTTC. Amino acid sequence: CASSPYTLPYNEQFF.

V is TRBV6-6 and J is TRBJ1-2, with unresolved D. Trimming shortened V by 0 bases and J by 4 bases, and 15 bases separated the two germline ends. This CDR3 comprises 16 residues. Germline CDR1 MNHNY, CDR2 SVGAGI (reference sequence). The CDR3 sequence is CASSYSGSKISYGYTF. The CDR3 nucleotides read TGTGCCAGCAGTTACTCGGGCAGCAAAATTTCCTATGGCTACACCTTC.

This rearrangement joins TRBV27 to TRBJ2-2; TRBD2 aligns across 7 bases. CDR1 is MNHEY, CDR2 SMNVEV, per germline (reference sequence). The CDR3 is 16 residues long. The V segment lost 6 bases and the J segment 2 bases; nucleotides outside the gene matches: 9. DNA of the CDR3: TGTGCCAGCAGCCCCCCGGGGGGACTTAACACCGGGGAGCTGTTTTTT. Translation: CASSPPGGLNTGELFF.

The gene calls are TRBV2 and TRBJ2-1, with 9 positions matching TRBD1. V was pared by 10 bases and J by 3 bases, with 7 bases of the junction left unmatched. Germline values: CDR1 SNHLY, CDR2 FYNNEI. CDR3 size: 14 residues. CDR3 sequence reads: CATLGQGYYNEQFF. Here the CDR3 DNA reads TGTGCCACACTGGGACAGGGTTACTACAATGAGCAGTTCTTC.

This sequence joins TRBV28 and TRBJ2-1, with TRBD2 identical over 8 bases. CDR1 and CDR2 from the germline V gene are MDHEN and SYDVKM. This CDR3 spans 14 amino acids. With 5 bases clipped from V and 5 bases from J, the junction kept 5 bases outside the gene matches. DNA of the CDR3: TGTGCCAGCAGTCCTAGCGGGTGGGACAATGAGCAGTTCTTC. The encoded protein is CASSPSGWDNEQFF.

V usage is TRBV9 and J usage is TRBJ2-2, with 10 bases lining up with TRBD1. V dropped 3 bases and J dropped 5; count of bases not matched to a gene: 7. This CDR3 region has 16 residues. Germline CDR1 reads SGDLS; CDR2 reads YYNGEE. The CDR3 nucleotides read TGTGCCAGCAGCGCAGTCGGGACAGGGGTAACCGGGGAGCTGTTTTTT. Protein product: CASSAVGTGVTGELFF.

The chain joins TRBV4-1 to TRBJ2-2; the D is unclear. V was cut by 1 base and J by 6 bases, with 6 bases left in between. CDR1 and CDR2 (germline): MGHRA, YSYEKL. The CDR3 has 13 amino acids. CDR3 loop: CASSQVQAGELFF. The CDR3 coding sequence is TGCGCCAGCAGCCAAGTTCAGGCCGGGGAGCTGTTTTTT.

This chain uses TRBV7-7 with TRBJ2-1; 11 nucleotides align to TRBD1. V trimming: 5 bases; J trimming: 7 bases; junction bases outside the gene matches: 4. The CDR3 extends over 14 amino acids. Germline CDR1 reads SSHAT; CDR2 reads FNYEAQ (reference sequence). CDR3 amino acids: CASSDGTGGNEQFF. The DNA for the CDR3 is TGTGCCAGCAGCGATGGGACAGGGGGAAATGAGCAGTTCTTC.

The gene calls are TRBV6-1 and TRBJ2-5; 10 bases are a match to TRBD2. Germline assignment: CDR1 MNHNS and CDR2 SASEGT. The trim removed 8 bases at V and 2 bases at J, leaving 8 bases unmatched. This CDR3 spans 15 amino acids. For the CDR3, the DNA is TGTGCCAGCCCACGACTAGCGGGCTCTCAAGAGACCCAGTACTTC. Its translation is CASPRLAGSQETQYF.

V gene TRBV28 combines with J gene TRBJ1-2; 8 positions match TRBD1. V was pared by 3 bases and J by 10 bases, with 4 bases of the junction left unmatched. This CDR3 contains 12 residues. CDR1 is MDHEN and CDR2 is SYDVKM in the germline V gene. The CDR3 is CASSFDRGDYTF. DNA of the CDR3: TGTGCCAGCAGTTTTGACAGGGGTGACTACACCTTC.

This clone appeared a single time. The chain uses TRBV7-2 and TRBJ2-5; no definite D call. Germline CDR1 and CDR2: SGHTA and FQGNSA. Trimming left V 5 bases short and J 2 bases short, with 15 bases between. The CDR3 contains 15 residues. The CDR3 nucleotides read TGTGCCAGCAGCCACCCAACTACCCTGCAAGAGACCCAGTACTTC. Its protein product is CASSHPTTLQETQYF.

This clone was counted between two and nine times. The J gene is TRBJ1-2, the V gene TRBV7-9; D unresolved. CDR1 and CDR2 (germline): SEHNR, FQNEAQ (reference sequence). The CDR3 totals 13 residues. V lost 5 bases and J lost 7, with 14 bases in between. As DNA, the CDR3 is TGTGCCAGCAGCCCTGGCGGGGTAGGTGGCTACACCTTC. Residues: CASSPGGVGGYTF.

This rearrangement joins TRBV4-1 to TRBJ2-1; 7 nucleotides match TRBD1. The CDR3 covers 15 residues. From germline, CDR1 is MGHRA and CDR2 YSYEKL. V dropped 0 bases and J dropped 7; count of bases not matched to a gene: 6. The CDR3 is CASSQDSRRGNEQFF. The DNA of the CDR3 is TGCGCCAGCAGCCAAGACAGCCGCAGGGGGAATGAGCAGTTCTTC.

In DNA form, the CDR3 reads TGTGCCAGCAGCTTAGGGACTAGCGCCTCCTACGAGCAGTACTTC. Residues: CASSLGTSASYEQYF. This chain uses TRBV7-8 with TRBJ2-7, with 9 positions matching TRBD2. The junction had 1 base not matched to a gene; V was cut back by 1 base and J by 0 bases. The germline CDR1 and CDR2 sequences are SGHVS and FQNEAQ. The CDR3 consists of 15 residues.

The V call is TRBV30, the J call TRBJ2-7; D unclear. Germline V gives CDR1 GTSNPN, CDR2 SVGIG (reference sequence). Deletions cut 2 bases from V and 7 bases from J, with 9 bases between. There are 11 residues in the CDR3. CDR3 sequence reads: CAWSTGFEQYF. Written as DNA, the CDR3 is TGTGCCTGGAGTACCGGGTTTGAGCAGTACTTC.